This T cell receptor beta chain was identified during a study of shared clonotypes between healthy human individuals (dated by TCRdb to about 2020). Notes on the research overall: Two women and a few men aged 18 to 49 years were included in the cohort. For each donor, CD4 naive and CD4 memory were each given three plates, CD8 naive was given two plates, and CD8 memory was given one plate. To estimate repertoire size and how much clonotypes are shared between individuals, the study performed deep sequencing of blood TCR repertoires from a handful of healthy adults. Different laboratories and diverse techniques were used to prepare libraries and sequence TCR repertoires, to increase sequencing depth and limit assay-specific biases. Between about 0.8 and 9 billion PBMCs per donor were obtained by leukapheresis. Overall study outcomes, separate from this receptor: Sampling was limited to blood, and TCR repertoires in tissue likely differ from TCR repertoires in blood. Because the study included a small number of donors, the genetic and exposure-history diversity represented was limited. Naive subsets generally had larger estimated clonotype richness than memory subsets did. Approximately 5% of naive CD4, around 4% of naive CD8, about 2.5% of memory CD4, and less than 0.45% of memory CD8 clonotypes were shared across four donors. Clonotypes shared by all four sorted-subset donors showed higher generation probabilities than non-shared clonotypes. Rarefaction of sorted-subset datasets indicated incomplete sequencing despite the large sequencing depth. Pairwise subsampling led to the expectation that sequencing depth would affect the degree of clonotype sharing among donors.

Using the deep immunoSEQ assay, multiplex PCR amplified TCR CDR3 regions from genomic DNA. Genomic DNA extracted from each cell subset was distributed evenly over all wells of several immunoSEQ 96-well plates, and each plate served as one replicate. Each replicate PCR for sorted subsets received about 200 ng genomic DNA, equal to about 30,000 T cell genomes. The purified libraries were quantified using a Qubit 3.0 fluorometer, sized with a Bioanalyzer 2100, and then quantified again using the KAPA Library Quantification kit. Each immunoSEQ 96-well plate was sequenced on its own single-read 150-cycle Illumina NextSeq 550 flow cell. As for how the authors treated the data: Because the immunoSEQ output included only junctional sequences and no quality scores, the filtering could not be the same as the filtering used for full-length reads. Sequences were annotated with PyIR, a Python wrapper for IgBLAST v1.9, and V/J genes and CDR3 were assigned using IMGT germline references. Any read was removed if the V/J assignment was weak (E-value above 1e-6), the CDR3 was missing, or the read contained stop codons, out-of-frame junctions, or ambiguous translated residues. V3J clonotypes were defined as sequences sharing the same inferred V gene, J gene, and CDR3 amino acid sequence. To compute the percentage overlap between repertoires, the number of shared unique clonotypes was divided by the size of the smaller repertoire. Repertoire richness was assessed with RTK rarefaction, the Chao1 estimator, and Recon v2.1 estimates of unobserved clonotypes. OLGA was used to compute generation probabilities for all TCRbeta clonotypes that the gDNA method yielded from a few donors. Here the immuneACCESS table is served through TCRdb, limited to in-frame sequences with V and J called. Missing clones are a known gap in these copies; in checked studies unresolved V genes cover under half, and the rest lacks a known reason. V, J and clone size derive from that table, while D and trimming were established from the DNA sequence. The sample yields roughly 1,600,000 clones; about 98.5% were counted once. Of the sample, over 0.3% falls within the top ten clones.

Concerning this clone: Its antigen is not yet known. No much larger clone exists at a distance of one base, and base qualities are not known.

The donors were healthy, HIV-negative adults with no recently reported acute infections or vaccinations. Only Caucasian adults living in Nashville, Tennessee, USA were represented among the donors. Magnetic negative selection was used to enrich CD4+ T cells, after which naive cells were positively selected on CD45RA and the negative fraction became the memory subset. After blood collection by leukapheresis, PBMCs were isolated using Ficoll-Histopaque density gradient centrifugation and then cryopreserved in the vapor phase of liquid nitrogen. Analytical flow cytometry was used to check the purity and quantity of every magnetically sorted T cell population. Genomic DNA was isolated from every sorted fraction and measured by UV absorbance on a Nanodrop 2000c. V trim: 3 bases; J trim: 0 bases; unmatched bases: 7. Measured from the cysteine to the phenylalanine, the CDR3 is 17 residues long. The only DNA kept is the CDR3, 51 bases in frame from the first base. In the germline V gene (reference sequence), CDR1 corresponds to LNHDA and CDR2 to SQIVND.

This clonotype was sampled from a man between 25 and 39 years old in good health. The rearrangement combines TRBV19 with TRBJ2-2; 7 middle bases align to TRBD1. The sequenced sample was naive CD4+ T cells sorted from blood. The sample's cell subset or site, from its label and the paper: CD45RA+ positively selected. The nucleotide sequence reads TGTGCCAGTAGTATGCGCGCCGGGACAGCGAACACCGGGGAGCTGTTTTTT. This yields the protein CASSMRAGTANTGELFF.